The sequence of this T cell receptor beta chain was determined in a study of OX40 agonist ivuxolimab in advanced cancers. Study-level points and caveats: Some patients without response likewise showed low normalized clonal expansion.

Sequencing was performed with immunoSEQ multiplex PCR; in TCRdb, only in-frame clones are kept and a portion is missing. The repertoire holds 40,000 to 60,000 clones, with 80% to 90% as singletons. The CDR3 spans 13 residues. The germline V gene has CDR1 MNHEY and CDR2 SVGAGI. V lost 2 bases to trimming and J lost 7 bases, with 6 bases between them. Turning to this clone: The antigen is unknown.

The sequencing here drew on CD4+ or CD8+ T cells sorted from blood, taken in a trial of the OX40 agonist ivuxolimab. This chain connects TRBV6-5 to TRBJ1-6, with D uncertain. This sequence originates from an adult with an advanced solid tumor such as melanoma, head and neck, liver or kidney cancer. CDR3 sequence: CASSYPQNSPLHF. CDR3 DNA: TGTGCCAGCAGTTACCCTCAGAATTCACCCCTCCACTTT.